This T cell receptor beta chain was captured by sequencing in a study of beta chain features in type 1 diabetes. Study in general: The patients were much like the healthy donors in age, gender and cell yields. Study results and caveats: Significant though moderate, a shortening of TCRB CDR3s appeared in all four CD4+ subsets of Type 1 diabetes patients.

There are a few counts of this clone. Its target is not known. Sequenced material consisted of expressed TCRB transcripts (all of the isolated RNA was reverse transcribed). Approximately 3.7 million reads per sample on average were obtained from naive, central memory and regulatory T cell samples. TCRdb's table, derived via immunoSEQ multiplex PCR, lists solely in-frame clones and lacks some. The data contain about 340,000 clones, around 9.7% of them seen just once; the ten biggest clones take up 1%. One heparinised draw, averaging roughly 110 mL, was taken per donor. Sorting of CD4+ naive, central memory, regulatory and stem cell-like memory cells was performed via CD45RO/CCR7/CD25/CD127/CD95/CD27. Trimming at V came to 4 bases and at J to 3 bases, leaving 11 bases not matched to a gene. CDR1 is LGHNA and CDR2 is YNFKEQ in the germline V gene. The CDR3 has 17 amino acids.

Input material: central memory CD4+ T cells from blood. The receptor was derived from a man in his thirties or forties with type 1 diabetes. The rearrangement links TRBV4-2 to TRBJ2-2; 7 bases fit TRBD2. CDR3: CASSLHLGGRDTGELFF. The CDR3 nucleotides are TGTGCCAGCAGCCTACACCTCGGGGGGAGGGACACCGGGGAGCTGTTTTTT.